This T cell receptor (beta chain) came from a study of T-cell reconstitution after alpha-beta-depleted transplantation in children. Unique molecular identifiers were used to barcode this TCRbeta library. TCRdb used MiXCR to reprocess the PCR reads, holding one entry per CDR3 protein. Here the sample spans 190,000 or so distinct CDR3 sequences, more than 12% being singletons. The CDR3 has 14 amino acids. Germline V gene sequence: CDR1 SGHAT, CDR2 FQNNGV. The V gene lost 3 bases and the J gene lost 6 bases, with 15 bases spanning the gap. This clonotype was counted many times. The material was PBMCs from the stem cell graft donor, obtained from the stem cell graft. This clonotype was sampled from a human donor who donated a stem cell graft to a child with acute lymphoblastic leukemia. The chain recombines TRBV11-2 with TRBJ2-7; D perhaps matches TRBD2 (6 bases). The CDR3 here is CASSLGGDTLEQYF. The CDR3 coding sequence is TGTGCCAGCAGCTTGGGCGGGGATACCCTCGAGCAGTACTTC.